The source of this TCR beta chain is a study of cytomegalovirus exposure and HLA in healthy donors. The CDR3 length is 19 residues. The trim removed 4 bases at V and 5 bases at J, leaving 11 bases unmatched. In germline, CDR1 is SNHLY, CDR2 FYNNEI. In the PCR, 60 Vbeta and 13 Jbeta primers were used. Clones were sequenced by immunoSEQ multiplex PCR, and TCRdb holds only the in-frame ones, with some missing. Among 85,000 to 130,000 clones listed, over 70% were seen once. Concerning this clone: The antigen is not known.

Study-wide points: Most subjects' HLA-A and HLA-B alleles were reportedly predicted from TCR beta sequences.

The sequenced sample consisted of PBMCs. The TCR comes from a male donor in good health and CMV-seropositive. The chain couples TRBV2 to TRBJ2-2, with 15 bases matching TRBD2. This chain's CDR3 is CASSGPGTSGGLPTGELFF. CDR3 DNA: TGTGCCAGCAGTGGACCCGGGACTAGCGGGGGGTTACCGACCGGGGAGCTGTTTTTT.